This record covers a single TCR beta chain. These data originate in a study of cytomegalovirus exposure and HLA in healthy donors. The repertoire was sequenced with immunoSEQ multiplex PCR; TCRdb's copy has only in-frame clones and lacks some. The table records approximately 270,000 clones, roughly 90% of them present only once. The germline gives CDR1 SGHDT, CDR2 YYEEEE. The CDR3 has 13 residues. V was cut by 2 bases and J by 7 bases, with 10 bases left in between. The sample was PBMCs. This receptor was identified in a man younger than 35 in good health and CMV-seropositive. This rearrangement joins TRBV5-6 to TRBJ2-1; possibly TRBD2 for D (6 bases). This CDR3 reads CASSFREVNEQFF. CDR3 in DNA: TGTGCCAGCAGCTTTAGGGAGGTAAATGAGCAGTTCTTC.